The clone carrying this T cell receptor (beta chain) was recorded a few times. The sample comes from a study of T cells after yellow fever vaccination. Each CDR3 protein is one row after TCRdb ran MiXCR on the 5' RACE reads. Seen here are 320,000 or so distinct CDR3 sequences, approximately 8% observed once, and the top ten hold 17%. Sequencing was performed on PBMCs, taken roughly 46 days after the first yellow fever vaccination. The receptor comes from a man aged 18 to 35 who received the YFV17D yellow fever vaccine.

The CDR3 loop is CASSQESGGILSGQFF. CDR3 sequence (DNA): TGTGCCAGCAGCCAAGAGAGCGGGGGCATCCTTTCCGGGCAGTTCTTC. The chain has TRBV11-1 and TRBJ2-1, with TRBD2 matching over 8 bases. After removal of 5 bases from V and 12 bases from J, the junction contained 18 bases not matched to a gene. Germline CDR1 SGHAT, CDR2 FQDESV (reference sequence). There are 16 residues in the CDR3.